These 24 T cell receptor beta chains came from one sample sequenced in a study of T cells after yellow fever vaccination. TCRdb fed the 5' RACE reads into MiXCR, producing one record per CDR3 protein. In the table there are approximately 120,000 distinct CDR3 sequences, approximately 9% of which are singletons. The sample consisted of CD8+ T cells sorted from PBMCs, taken on the day of the yellow fever booster vaccination. Every receptor here comes from a man between 18 and 35 years old who received the YFV17D yellow fever vaccine.

This clonotype was recorded at least ten times. J is TRBJ2-5 and V is TRBV12-3 or TRBV12-4; tentatively, D is TRBD2 (6 bases). V was clipped by 5 bases and J by 2 bases, with 12 bases between them. The CDR3 is 14 residues long. The CDR3 DNA reads TGTGCCAGCAGTAACTTAGCGGCGCAAGAGACCCAGTACTTC. Translating gives CASSNLAAQETQYF.

In this sample, this clonotype turned up many times. The CDR3 DNA reads TGTGCCAGCAGCCTCTCCGGGACAGGGTCCCTCAATCAGCCCCAGCATTTT. Amino acids: CASSLSGTGSLNQPQHF. This chain links TRBV12-3 or TRBV12-4 with TRBJ1-5; 9 positions match TRBD1. CDR3 length: 17 amino acids. V trimming: 6 bases; J trimming: 3 bases; junction bases outside the gene matches: 12.

Ten or more counts support this clonotype. The gene calls are TRBV28 and TRBJ2-7; perhaps TRBD1 as D (5 bases). Germline V gene data show CDR1 as MDHEN and CDR2 as SYDVKM. V lost 7 bases, J lost 3 bases, and 16 bases lay in between. The CDR3 is 14 residues long. The DNA for the CDR3 is TGTGCCAGCAAAGAGGCAGGGATCGGCTACGAGCAGTACGTC. Its translation is CASKEAGIGYEQYV.

The chain recombines TRBV6-5 with TRBJ2-7; 8 bases fit TRBD2. This CDR3 region has 16 residues. V dropped 5 bases and J dropped 5; count of bases not matched to a gene: 14. Germline CDR1 MNHEY, CDR2 SVGAGI. CDR3 sequence: CASSQIPGVAGNEQYF. DNA of the CDR3: TGTGCCAGCAGTCAAATCCCCGGTGTAGCGGGGAACGAGCAGTACTTC.

This clonotype was recorded a few times. The V and J genes are TRBV9 and TRBJ2-5, with D tentatively TRBD2 (5 bases). The V gene lost 7 bases and the J gene lost 2 bases, with 12 bases spanning the gap. From germline, CDR1 is SGDLS and CDR2 YYNGEE. This CDR3 region has 13 residues. CDR3 nucleotides: TGTGCCAGCGGAGGTCAAGCTCAAGAGACCCAGTACTTC. Its translation: CASGGQAQETQYF.

The chain carries TRBV7-9 and TRBJ1-6; 10 nucleotides align to TRBD1. CDR1 and CDR2 from the germline V gene are SEHNR and FQNEAQ (reference sequence). The CDR3 is made up of 16 amino acids. The V gene end was trimmed by 6 bases and the J gene end by 8 bases; junction bases not matched to a gene: 10. CDR3 nucleotides: TGTGCCAGCAGTCAATCCGGACAGGGGGTATATTCACCCCTCCACTTT. Translating it yields CASSQSGQGVYSPLHF.

This chain joins TRBV7-9 and TRBJ2-2; no firm D call. This CDR3 has 16 amino acids. Germline CDR1 is SEHNR and CDR2 is FQNEAQ (reference sequence). Trimming removed 1 base at V and 2 bases at J, with 11 bases between. This CDR3 is CASSLEGQLNTGELFF. The CDR3 bases are TGTGCCAGCAGCTTAGAGGGCCAACTTAACACCGGGGAGCTGTTTTTT.

This clonotype came up many times. The chain combines TRBV5-5 with TRBJ2-4; D unclear. The V and J ends lost 4 bases and 6 bases respectively, with 8 bases between them. Per germline, CDR1 SGHKS and CDR2 YYEKEE (reference sequence). The CDR3 length is 12 residues. The CDR3 DNA is TGTGCCAGCAGCCCGGACCTAAACATTCAGTACTTC. It is translated as CASSPDLNIQYF.

This clonotype has a handful of counts. The chain uses TRBV20-1 and TRBJ1-5; D is unresolved. Trimming cost V 4 bases and J 4 bases, with 14 bases left between them. Germline V gene sequence: CDR1 DFQATT, CDR2 SNEGSKA (reference sequence). The CDR3 sequence is 14 residues long. CDR3 DNA sequence: TGCAGTGCTACCGGGCCCTATAGTAATCAGCCCCAGCATTTT. Amino acid sequence: CSATGPYSNQPQHF.

This clonotype was counted at least ten times. The CDR3 loop reads CAWKGRGNEQFF. For the CDR3, the DNA is TGTGCCTGGAAGGGTCGGGGAAATGAGCAGTTCTTC. V and J are TRBV30 and TRBJ2-1; a possible D gene is TRBD2 (5 bases). Germline loops: CDR1 GTSNPN, CDR2 SVGIG (reference sequence). Trimming left V 4 bases short and J 7 bases short, with 11 bases between. The CDR3 contains 12 residues.

This chain links TRBV11-2 with TRBJ2-5, with unresolved D. There are 12 residues in the CDR3. The germline V and J ends were trimmed by 7 bases and 1 base, with 7 bases remaining between them. Per the germline V gene, CDR1 is SGHAT and CDR2 is FQNNGV. CDR3 in DNA: TGTGCCAGCACTCTGGTCCAAGAGACCCAGTACTTC. Protein: CASTLVQETQYF.

This clonotype was observed a few times. The V call is TRBV4-3, the J call TRBJ1-2, with a possible D match to TRBD1 (6 bases). The CDR3 loop spans 15 amino acids. CDR1 is LGHNA and CDR2 is YSLEER in the germline V gene. Trimming removed 3 bases from V and 0 bases from J, with 11 bases in between. The CDR3 nucleotides read TGCGCCAGCAGCCACCGGACAGAGGCTAACTATGGCTACACCTTC. This codes for CASSHRTEANYGYTF.

This clonotype occurred many times. The V and J genes are TRBV4-2 and TRBJ1-1; D not certain. The CDR3 sequence is 13 residues long. The V gene lost 0 bases and the J gene lost 3 bases, with 5 bases spanning the gap. From germline, CDR1 is LGHNA and CDR2 YNFKEQ. The CDR3, as DNA: TGTGCCAGCAGCCAAGAGGCGGACACTGAAGCTTTCTTT. It codes for CASSQEADTEAFF.

The chain joins TRBV7-9 to TRBJ1-1; tentative D call: TRBD1 (5 bases). The CDR3 length is 12 residues. Germline assignment: CDR1 SEHNR and CDR2 FQNEAQ (reference sequence). Trimming took off 4 bases at V and 6 bases at J, with 9 bases between the two ends. CDR3 nucleotides: TGTGCCAGCAGCTGGGCGGGGCCTGAAGCTTTCTTT. Residues: CASSWAGPEAFF.

This sequence joins TRBV5-1 and TRBJ2-3, with 8 nucleotides matching TRBD2. CDR3 length: 17 residues. CDR1 is SGHRS, CDR2 YFSETQ, per germline. After removal of 1 base from V and 4 bases from J, the junction contained 11 bases not matched to a gene. The CDR3 region is CASSLFGTSDLPDTQYF. The DNA of the CDR3 is TGCGCCAGCAGCTTGTTTGGGACTAGTGACCTGCCAGATACGCAGTATTTT.

V usage is TRBV5-6 and J usage is TRBJ1-1; 11 bases are shared with TRBD1. The V gene end was trimmed by 4 bases and the J gene end by 2 bases; junction bases not matched to a gene: 7. Germline V lookup: CDR1 SGHDT, CDR2 YYEEEE. CDR3 length: 16 residues. CDR3 residues: CASSLTGTGGNTEAFF. Written as DNA, the CDR3 is TGTGCCAGCAGCCTGACCGGGACAGGGGGAAACACTGAAGCTTTCTTT.

This clonotype was seen only a few times. V usage is TRBV7-2 and J usage is TRBJ2-7; 7 bases map to TRBD2. The CDR3 totals 15 residues. The V gene's germline CDR1 is SGHTA and CDR2 FQGNSA. Losses at the gene ends were 5 bases for V and 0 bases for J; bases not matched to a gene: 7. This chain's CDR3 is CASSPLGLSSYEQYF. As DNA, the CDR3 is TGTGCCAGCAGCCCACTGGGACTAAGCTCCTACGAGCAGTACTTC. The full variable domain, with the rest looked up from reference TRBV7-2 and TRBJ2-7, is GAGVSQSPSNKVTEKGKDVELRCDPISGHTALYWYRQSLGQGLEFLIYFQGNSAPDKSGLPSDRFSAERTGGSVSTLTIQRTQQEDSAVYLCASSPLGLSSYEQYFGPGTRLTVT.

This chain uses TRBV11-2 with TRBJ2-7; 7 bases are a match to TRBD1. The CDR3 is 14 residues long. Trimming cost V 3 bases and J 2 bases; bases outside gene matches: 4. Germline values: CDR1 SGHAT, CDR2 FQNNGV. The CDR3 region has the DNA TGTGCCAGCAGCTTCTCTCAGGGGGCCTACGAGCAGTACTTC. Its protein is CASSFSQGAYEQYF.

In its sample, this clonotype was seen once. The chain joins TRBV9 to TRBJ1-3; possible D gene TRBD1, 5 bases. Trimming stripped 0 bases from V and 0 bases from J, with 7 bases between. CDR1 is SGDLS, CDR2 YYNGEE, per germline. CDR3 length: 15 residues. CDR3 sequence (DNA): TGTGCCAGCAGCGTAGGGGGGGACTCTGGAAACACCATATATTTT. Translated, it gives CASSVGGDSGNTIYF.

V and J are TRBV5-1 and TRBJ2-1; a weak D match, TRBD1 (6 bases). The V end was cut by 2 bases, the J end by 4 bases, with 13 bases between. Germline lookup yields CDR1 SGHRS and CDR2 YFSETQ. The CDR3 length is 15 residues. CDR3 sequence reads: CASSFIGGDYNEQFF. The CDR3 nucleotides read TGCGCCAGCAGCTTCATAGGGGGAGATTACAATGAGCAGTTCTTC.

This clonotype was picked up a small number of times. The genes are TRBV6-8 and TRBJ2-3; TRBD1 matches 9 bases. Per the germline V gene, CDR1 is MNHGY and CDR2 is SAAAGT. Trimming removed 4 bases from V and 3 bases from J; junction bases left unmatched: 8. There are 16 residues in the CDR3. CDR3 loop: CASSCSTGGSTDTQYF. Here the CDR3 DNA reads TGTGCCAGCAGTTGTTCGACAGGGGGGTCGACAGATACGCAGTATTTT.

This clonotype was counted between two and nine times. The CDR3, as DNA: TGTGCCTGGAGTGTCGGGGCAGGGAGGTCTTACGAGCAGTACTTC. Translating it yields CAWSVGAGRSYEQYF. The rearrangement uses TRBV30 and TRBJ2-7, with D tentatively TRBD2 (6 bases). V lost 0 bases to trimming and J lost 4 bases, with 16 bases between them. Germline lookup yields CDR1 GTSNPN and CDR2 SVGIG (reference sequence). The CDR3 is 15 amino acids.

CDR3 DNA: TGTGCCAGCAGCCCGGGACACTCTGGGAATGAGCAGTTCTTC. It is translated as CASSPGHSGNEQFF. This sequence joins TRBV7-9 and TRBJ2-1; weak D call: TRBD1 (6 bases). The CDR3 runs 14 residues. The ends were cut back, 5 bases at V and 7 bases at J, with 15 bases in the middle. Germline CDR1 SEHNR, CDR2 FQNEAQ (reference sequence).

This clonotype has a handful of counts. This rearrangement joins TRBV4-1 to TRBJ1-1; D gene unclear. The germline CDR1 and CDR2 sequences are MGHRA and YSYEKL. The CDR3 consists of 14 residues. V gave up 1 base and J gave up 0 bases, with 6 bases separating them. CDR3 sequence reads: CASSQGHLNTEAFF. The CDR3 nucleotides read TGCGCCAGCAGCCAAGGGCATTTGAACACTGAAGCTTTCTTT.